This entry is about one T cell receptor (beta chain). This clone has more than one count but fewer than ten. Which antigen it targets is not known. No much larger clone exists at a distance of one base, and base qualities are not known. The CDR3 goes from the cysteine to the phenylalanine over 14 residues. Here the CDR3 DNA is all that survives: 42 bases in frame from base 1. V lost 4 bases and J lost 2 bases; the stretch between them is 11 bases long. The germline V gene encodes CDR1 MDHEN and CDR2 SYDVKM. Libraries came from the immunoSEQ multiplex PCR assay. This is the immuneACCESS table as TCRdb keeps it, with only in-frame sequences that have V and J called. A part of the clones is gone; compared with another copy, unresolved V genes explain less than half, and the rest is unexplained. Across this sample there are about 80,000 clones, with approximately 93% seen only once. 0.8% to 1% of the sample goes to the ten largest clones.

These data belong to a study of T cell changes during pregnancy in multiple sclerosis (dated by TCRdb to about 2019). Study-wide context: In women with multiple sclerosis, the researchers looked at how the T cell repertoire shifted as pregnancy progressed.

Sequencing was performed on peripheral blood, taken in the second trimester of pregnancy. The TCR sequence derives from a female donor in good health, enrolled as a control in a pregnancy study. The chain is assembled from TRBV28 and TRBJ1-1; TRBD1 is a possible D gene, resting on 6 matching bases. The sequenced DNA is TGTGCCAGCAGTTCGACAGGCTTCAACACTGAAGCTTTCTTT. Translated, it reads CASSSTGFNTEAFF.